What follows describes a single T cell receptor (beta chain). The entry originates in a study of OX40 agonist ivuxolimab in advanced cancers. Clones were read by immunoSEQ multiplex PCR, and TCRdb kept only the in-frame ones, dropping some. Altogether 35,000 to 55,000 clones are present, around 89% being singletons, with the ten largest covering 6%. The TCR was taken from an adult with an advanced solid tumor such as melanoma, head and neck, liver or kidney cancer. This sample comprised CD4+ or CD8+ T cells sorted from blood, obtained in a trial of the OX40 agonist ivuxolimab.

CDR3 sequence (DNA): TGTGCCAGCAGCTTGGCTCAGGGCTACGAGCAGTACTTC. It encodes CASSLAQGYEQYF. The genes are TRBV5-4 and TRBJ2-7; D is possibly TRBD1 (5 bases). The CDR3 spans 13 residues. V shed 0 bases and J shed 3 bases, with 7 bases lying between them. The germline V gene encodes CDR1 SGHNT and CDR2 YYREEE (reference sequence).